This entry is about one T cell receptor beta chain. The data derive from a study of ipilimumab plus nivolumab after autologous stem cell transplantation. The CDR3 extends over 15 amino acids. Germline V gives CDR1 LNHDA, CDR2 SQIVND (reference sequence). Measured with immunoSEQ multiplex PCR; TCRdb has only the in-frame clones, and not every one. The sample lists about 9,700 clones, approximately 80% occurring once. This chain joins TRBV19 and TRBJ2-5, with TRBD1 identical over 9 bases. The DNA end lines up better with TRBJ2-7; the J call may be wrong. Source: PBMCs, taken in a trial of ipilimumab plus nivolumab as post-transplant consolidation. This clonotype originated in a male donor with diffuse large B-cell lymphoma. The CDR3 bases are TGTGCCAGTAGTCCCCGGGGACAGGGACCCCACGAGCAGTACTTC. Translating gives CASSPRGQGPHEQYF.